The rows below give T cell receptor beta chains drawn from one sample of a study of shared clonotypes between healthy human individuals. The protocol was immunoSEQ multiplex PCR, while the TCRdb copy is restricted to in-frame clones and leaves out a portion. The sample comprises 600,000 or so clones, around 96% of which are singletons, and around 0.12% rests with the top ten. Sequencing was done on a sample of naive CD8+ T cells sorted from blood. Source of these receptors: a woman aged 30 to 39 in good health. CDR3s leave out the opening cysteine and the closing phenylalanine or tryptophan.

J,V,CDR3
TRBJ2-7,TRBV27,ASSFGDEQY
.,TRBV19,ASRVRGGLSYEQY
TRBJ2-7,TRBV7-9,ASSLFVNEQY
TRBJ2-1,TRBV9,ASSVDGGNYNEQF
TRBJ2-7,TRBV6-6,ASSYGGRGYEQY
TRBJ2-7,TRBV19,ATSMRASNFFEQY
TRBJ1-2,TRBV28,ASSRTYNYGYT
TRBJ2-6,TRBV10-2,ASSEGTGYSGANVLT
TRBJ2-1,TRBV13,ASSRDRGLAGDNEQF
TRBJ1-5,TRBV5-1,ASSLGQGSNQPQH
.,TRBV27,ASSWVGGYEQY
TRBJ2-7,TRBV2,ASTGPPTPYEQY
TRBJ2-5,TRBV27,ASSAGGPAQY
TRBJ2-7,TRBV4-2,ASSQSIIAASYEQY
TRBJ1-2,TRBV21-1,ASSTDFREGGDYGYT
TRBJ2-1,TRBV27,ASSWIREAEQF
TRBJ2-7,TRBV27,ASSYAGAYEQY
TRBJ2-7,TRBV2,ASSVRGFYEQY